The 6 T cell receptor beta chains listed next were all sequenced from one sample in a study of T cell responses to AZD1222 COVID-19 vaccine. Libraries were prepared by immunoSEQ multiplex PCR; TCRdb keeps only in-frame clonotypes and omits some of them. The repertoire includes roughly 150,000 clones, roughly nine tenths of them detected once, and about 1.9% sits in the top ten. The starting material was peripheral blood, obtained on day 0 of AZD1222 vaccination. The receptors shown here come from an adult in good health.

The chain employs TRBV27 and TRBJ2-3; no reliable D call. The ends were cut back, 10 bases at V and 1 base at J, with 9 bases in the middle. The germline V gene encodes CDR1 MNHEY and CDR2 SMNVEV (reference sequence). This CDR3 region has 12 residues. CDR3 DNA sequence: TGTGCCACCGAATTCTGCACAGATACGCAGTATTTT. It translates to CATEFCTDTQYF.

This rearrangement joins TRBV7-2 to TRBJ1-4; no clear D gene. The V end was cut by 1 base, the J end by 7 bases, with 16 bases between. This CDR3 comprises 16 residues. Germline lookup yields CDR1 SGHTA and CDR2 FQGNSA. The DNA of the CDR3 is TGTGCCAGCAGCTTAGAAATATGGGCTTCGGGTGAAAAACTGTTTTTT. This translates into CASSLEIWASGEKLFF.

This clone appeared a few times. The V and J genes are TRBV6-5 and TRBJ1-2; D is uncertain. Trimming took 5 bases from V and 6 from J, leaving 16 bases between them. From germline, CDR1 is MNHEY and CDR2 SVGAGI. The CDR3 has 14 amino acids. The DNA of the CDR3 is TGTGCCAGCAGTAATGGCAGGCGAATTGATGGCTACACCTTC. Translated, it gives CASSNGRRIDGYTF.

The sample holds one count of this clone. V gene TRBV5-4 combines with J gene TRBJ2-7, with unresolved D. The CDR3 is 13 residues long. Germline CDR1 is SGHNT and CDR2 is YYREEE (reference sequence). Trimming left V 2 bases short and J 1 base short, with 7 bases between. CDR3 region: CASSFLGSYEQYF. The DNA for the CDR3 is TGTGCCAGCAGCTTTTTGGGGTCCTACGAGCAGTACTTC.

This chain joins TRBV3-1 (or the pseudogene TRBV3-2) and TRBJ1-5; D possibly corresponds to TRBD1 (5 bases). V dropped 4 bases and J dropped 9 bases, with 16 bases sitting between them. The CDR3 covers 14 residues. Germline V CDR1 and CDR2: LGHDT, YNNKEL (reference sequence). Written as DNA, the CDR3 is TGTGCCAGCAGCCTCCGGCTGGGGGGGTGGCCCCAGCATTTT. It yields the protein CASSLRLGGWPQHF.

The CDR3 is CASSEARSPLHF. The CDR3 DNA reads as TGTGCCAGCAGTGAAGCACGCTCACCCCTCCACTTT. J is TRBJ1-6 and V is TRBV6-1, with no clear D. Germline CDR1 reads MNHNS; CDR2 reads SASEGT. Trimming took off 0 bases at V and 10 bases at J, with 4 bases between the two ends. This CDR3 is 12 amino acids long.